Below, 19 T cell receptor beta chains from the same sample are listed, as sequenced in a study of cytomegalovirus exposure and HLA in healthy donors. The PCR contained 60 Vbeta and 13 Jbeta primers. Only in-frame clones appear in the TCRdb table, and some are missing; sequencing was by immunoSEQ multiplex PCR. The listing records more than 130,000 clones. The sample comprised PBMCs. These receptors were obtained from a man aged 40-55 years in good health and CMV-seronegative.

The J gene is TRBJ2-7, the V gene TRBV7-9; 12 nucleotides line up with TRBD2. The CDR3 extends over 15 amino acids. Germline loops: CDR1 SEHNR, CDR2 FQNEAQ (reference sequence). The ends lost 5 bases at V and 7 bases at J; junction bases unmatched: 9. The CDR3 coding sequence is TGTGCCAGCAGCCCTAGACTAGCGGGGGAGAGTGAGCAGTACTTC. Translation gives CASSPRLAGESEQYF.

CDR3 amino acids: CAISAGEGSYEQYF. As DNA, the CDR3 is TGTGCCATCAGTGCCGGGGAGGGCTCCTACGAGCAGTACTTC. The V call is TRBV10-3, the J call TRBJ2-7, with 7 bases matching TRBD2. This CDR3 has 14 residues. Trimming removed 4 bases from V and 0 bases from J; junction bases left unmatched: 3. Per the germline V gene, CDR1 is ENHRY and CDR2 is SYGVKD.

The genes are TRBV6-1 and TRBJ1-1; 9 bases map to TRBD1. The CDR3 spans 16 residues. The V and J ends lost 4 bases and 5 bases, in that order; junction bases with no gene match: 11. CDR1 and CDR2 from the germline V gene are MNHNS and SASEGT. The CDR3 is CASSVLGTGKRTEAFF. CDR3 DNA: TGTGCCAGCAGTGTATTGGGGACAGGGAAACGGACTGAAGCTTTCTTT.

V gene TRBV18 combines with J gene TRBJ2-7; weak D call: TRBD2 (6 bases). The germline V gene encodes CDR1 KGHSH and CDR2 LQKENI. V was trimmed by 1 base and J by 4 bases, leaving 17 bases between them. The CDR3 is made up of 16 amino acids. CDR3 sequence (DNA): TGTGCCAGCTCACCACGAGGAGGGCGAAAATCGTACGAGCAGTACTTC. This encodes CASSPRGGRKSYEQYF.

CDR3 in DNA: TGTGCCAGCAGTTTACCGCCTAGCACCGGGGTCTACGAGCAGTACTTC. Residues: CASSLPPSTGVYEQYF. The chain combines TRBV27 with TRBJ2-7, with D perhaps matching TRBD2 (5 bases). The germline gives CDR1 MNHEY, CDR2 SMNVEV (reference sequence). Trimming pared 2 bases from V and 3 bases from J, leaving 17 bases between. The CDR3 sequence is 16 residues long.

The gene calls are TRBV11-2 and TRBJ2-7; 9 bases agree with TRBD1. The CDR3 is 15 residues long. Germline values: CDR1 SGHAT, CDR2 FQNNGV. V dropped 8 bases and J dropped 2; count of bases not matched to a gene: 10. The CDR3 sequence is CASGRPGQGAYEQYF. The CDR3 nucleotides are TGTGCCAGCGGCCGACCGGGACAGGGAGCCTACGAGCAGTACTTC.

This sequence joins TRBV9 and TRBJ2-5, with TRBD2 identical over 12 bases. The CDR3 contains 16 residues. CDR1 and CDR2 from the germline V gene are SGDLS and YYNGEE. Germline trimming cut 0 bases from V and 5 bases from J; bases unmatched to any gene: 5. The CDR3 nucleotides are TGTGCCAGCAGCGTAGCTACTAGCGGGGGGCTTGAGACCCAGTACTTC. Translation gives CASSVATSGGLETQYF.

The V and J genes are TRBV7-3 and TRBJ2-1; 9 bases are a match to TRBD1. Germline CDR1 reads SGHTA; CDR2 reads FQGTGA. The CDR3 sequence is 15 residues long. The V segment lost 5 bases and the J segment 6 bases; nucleotides outside the gene matches: 8. CDR3 loop: CASSRQGEEGNEQFF. The CDR3 nucleotides read TGTGCCAGCAGCCGACAGGGGGAGGAAGGCAATGAGCAGTTCTTC. Variable domain in full (rest from reference TRBV7-3 and TRBJ2-1): GAGVSQTPSNKVTEKGKYVELRCDPISGHTALYWYRQSLGQGPEFLIYFQGTGAADDSGLPNDRFFAVRPEGSVSTLKIQRTERGDSAVYLCASSRQGEEGNEQFFGPGTRLTVL.

The DNA of the CDR3 is TGTGCCAGCAGCTACCCGGGACAAAGTAGTTCCTACGAGCAGTACTTC. Translated, it gives CASSYPGQSSSYEQYF. The rearrangement joins TRBV5-8 to TRBJ2-7, with TRBD1 as a possible D gene (6 bases). V lost 3 bases and J lost 1, with 17 bases in between. The germline gives CDR1 SGHTS, CDR2 YDEGEE. The CDR3 has 16 residues.

The rearrangement joins TRBV21-1 to TRBJ2-3; TRBD1 reflects the table's D call only, with no check against the DNA. TRBV21-1 is a documented pseudogene. The CDR3 is 15 amino acids. CDR3 loop: CASSKPEGATDTQYF. The CDR3 bases are TGTGCCAGCAGCAAACCGGAGGGGGCCACAGATACGCAGTATTTT.

This rearrangement joins TRBV18 to TRBJ2-7; 8 nucleotides agree with TRBD1. Germline CDR1 reads KGHSH; CDR2 reads LQKENI. The CDR3 extends over 15 amino acids. V was pared by 1 base and J by 2 bases, with 4 bases of the junction left unmatched. CDR3 DNA sequence: TGTGCCAGCTCACCACTCGGGACAGGAGCCTACGAGCAGTACTTC. Residues: CASSPLGTGAYEQYF.

The chain uses TRBV7-2 and TRBJ2-6, with D possibly matching TRBD2 (6 bases). Trimming removed 0 bases at V and 4 bases at J, with 13 bases between. Germline CDR1 reads SGHTA; CDR2 reads FQGNSA. This CDR3 is built from 17 residues. CDR3 loop: CASSLANSLAGANVLTF. The CDR3 DNA reads TGTGCCAGCAGCTTAGCGAACAGCCTAGCGGGGGCCAACGTCCTGACTTTC. Supplemented by reference TRBV7-2 and TRBJ2-6, the full variable domain reads GAGVSQSPSNKVTEKGKDVELRCDPISGHTALYWYRQSLGQGLEFLIYFQGNSAPDKSGLPSDRFSAERTGGSVSTLTIQRTQQEDSAVYLCASSLANSLAGANVLTFGAGSRLTVL.

The gene calls are TRBV9 and TRBJ1-5; no definite D call. Germline V gene sequence: CDR1 SGDLS, CDR2 YYNGEE. This CDR3 contains 14 residues. Deletions cut 0 bases from V and 4 bases from J, with 8 bases between. The CDR3 DNA sequence: TGTGCCAGCAGCGTAGCCCCCATTAATCAGCCCCAGCATTTT. Its protein is CASSVAPINQPQHF.

The rearrangement uses TRBV7-8 and TRBJ1-2; 8 positions match TRBD1. J was trimmed by 5 bases and V by 4 bases; bases with no gene match: 3. The V gene's germline CDR1 is SGHVS and CDR2 FQNEAQ. The CDR3 totals 13 residues. The CDR3 reads CASSSGQAYGYTF. The DNA of the CDR3 is TGTGCCAGCAGCTCGGGACAGGCATATGGCTACACCTTC.

The V and J genes are TRBV7-2 and TRBJ2-5; 10 bases fit TRBD1. TRBJ2-7 matches the DNA end more closely, so the J call is doubtful. In germline, CDR1 is SGHTA, CDR2 FQGNSA. The CDR3 contains 17 residues. CDR3 in DNA: TGTGCCAGCAGCTTCGCGTTCCGGACAGGGGGTACCTACGAGCAGTACTTC. Protein product: CASSFAFRTGGTYEQYF.

The CDR3 DNA reads TGCGCCAGCAGCTCACAGGGGGCCGCCTACAATGAGCAGTTCTTC. Translated: CASSSQGAAYNEQFF. V usage is TRBV5-1 and J usage is TRBJ2-1; TRBD1 matches 9 bases. CDR3 length: 15 amino acids. The germline gives CDR1 SGHRS, CDR2 YFSETQ. The trim removed 3 bases at V and 2 bases at J, leaving 3 bases unmatched.

This chain connects TRBV4-1 to TRBJ2-1; a possible D gene is TRBD1 (6 bases). Deletions cut 5 bases from V and 11 bases from J, with 13 bases between. The CDR3 totals 12 residues. Germline V CDR1 and CDR2: MGHRA, YSYEKL. The CDR3 sequence is CASSFDQGKQFF. Here the CDR3 DNA reads TGCGCCAGCAGCTTCGACCAGGGGAAGCAGTTCTTC.

The chain couples TRBV7-8 to TRBJ2-1; TRBD2 aligns across 10 bases. V trimming: 6 bases; J trimming: 0 bases; junction bases outside the gene matches: 8. From germline, CDR1 is SGHVS and CDR2 FQNEAQ. This CDR3 has 17 residues. CDR3 amino acids: CASSPAGGTSSYNEQFF. The CDR3 DNA follows: TGTGCCAGCAGTCCAGCGGGGGGGACCAGCTCCTACAATGAGCAGTTCTTC.

This sequence joins TRBV5-6 and TRBJ1-1, with TRBD1 matching 8 bases. The V gene end was trimmed by 4 bases and the J gene end by 4 bases; junction bases not matched to a gene: 9. The CDR3 covers 15 residues. Germline V gene data show CDR1 as SGHDT and CDR2 as YYEEEE. The CDR3 region is CASSRPTDRGTEAFF. DNA of the CDR3: TGTGCCAGCAGCCGCCCCACCGACAGGGGCACTGAAGCTTTCTTT.